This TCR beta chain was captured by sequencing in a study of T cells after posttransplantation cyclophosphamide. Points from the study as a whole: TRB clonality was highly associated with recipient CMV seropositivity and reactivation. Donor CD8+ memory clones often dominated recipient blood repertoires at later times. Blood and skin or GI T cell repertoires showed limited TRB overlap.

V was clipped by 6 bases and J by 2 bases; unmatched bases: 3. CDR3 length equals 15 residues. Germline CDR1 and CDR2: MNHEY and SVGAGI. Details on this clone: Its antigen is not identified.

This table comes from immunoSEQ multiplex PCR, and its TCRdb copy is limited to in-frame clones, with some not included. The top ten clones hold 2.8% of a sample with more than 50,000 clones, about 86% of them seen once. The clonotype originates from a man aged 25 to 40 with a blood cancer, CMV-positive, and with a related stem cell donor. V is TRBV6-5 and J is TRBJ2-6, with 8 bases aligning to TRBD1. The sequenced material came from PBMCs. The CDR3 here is CASRTGATGANVLTF. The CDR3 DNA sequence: TGTGCCAGCAGGACAGGGGCCACTGGGGCCAACGTCCTGACTTTC.